This TCR beta chain was retrieved from a study of CD8 T cells in ankylosing spondylitis. 5'-RACE, quantitative and with molecular barcodes, yielded the TCR beta libraries. TCRdb ran MiXCR on the 5' RACE reads and lists one entry per CDR3 protein. The data contain around 440,000 distinct CDR3 sequences, approximately 17% of them singletons. This clonotype was found a few times. What it binds is not known. Study conclusions and caveats: Earlier work had already found some motif variants in reactive arthritis synovial fluid and blood. Within matched ankylosing spondylitis synovial fluid, disease-linked clones were reportedly significantly enriched. Clones that were linked to disease were CD8+ and were relatively rare in peripheral blood. Made up of 7 to 9 highly homologous variants, a TCR beta motif appeared characteristic of ankylosing spondylitis blood.

This CDR3 spans 15 amino acids. V gave up 0 bases and J gave up 4 bases; unmatched junction bases: 3. In germline, CDR1 is SGHRS, CDR2 YFSETQ. The TCR was taken from a male donor with ankylosing spondylitis. Sequencing used blood, either unsorted or a sorted T cell fraction (not recorded which). The V and J genes are TRBV5-1 and TRBJ2-3, with 9 bases lining up with TRBD1. CDR3 sequence: CASSLEGQGADTQYF. The CDR3 nucleotides are TGCGCCAGCAGCTTGGAGGGACAGGGCGCAGATACGCAGTATTTT. The full variable domain, with the rest looked up from reference TRBV5-1 and TRBJ2-3, is KAGVTQTPRYLIKTRGQQVTLSCSPISGHRSVSWYQQTPGQGLQFLFEYFSETQRNKGNFPGRFSGRQFSNSRSEMNVSTLELGDSALYLCASSLEGQGADTQYFGPGTRLTVL.